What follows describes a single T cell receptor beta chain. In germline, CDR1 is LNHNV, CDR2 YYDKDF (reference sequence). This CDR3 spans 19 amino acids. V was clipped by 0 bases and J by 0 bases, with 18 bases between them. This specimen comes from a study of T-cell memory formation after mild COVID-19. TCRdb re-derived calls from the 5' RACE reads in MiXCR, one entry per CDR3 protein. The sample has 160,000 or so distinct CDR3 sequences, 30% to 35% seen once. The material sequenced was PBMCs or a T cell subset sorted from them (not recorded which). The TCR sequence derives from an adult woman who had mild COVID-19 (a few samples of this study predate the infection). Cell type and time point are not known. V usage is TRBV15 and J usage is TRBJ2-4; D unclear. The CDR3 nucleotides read TGTGCCACCAGCAGAGATGCTCGGATGCCCCCTGTAGCCAAAAACATTCAGTACTTC. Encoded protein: CATSRDARMPPVAKNIQYF.